One and the same sample provided the 13 T cell receptor beta chains below, sequenced in a study of prognosis after radiotherapy for stage I lung cancer. Genomic DNA provided the template from which TCR beta CDR3 was amplified by two-round multiplex PCR. The authors ran first-round PCR with primers specific to each TRBV and TRBJ gene. TCRdb processed the multiplex PCR reads anew with MiXCR; each CDR3 protein has one entry. The sample consists of 20,000 or so distinct CDR3 sequences, approximately 28% of them appearing once. The material sequenced was PBMCs, taken before or after stereotactic body radiation therapy (not recorded which). The receptors originated from a donor over 45 with non-small cell lung cancer.

This clonotype was picked up one time. A far larger clone is only one base removed, so a read error is likely. The chain links TRBV27 to TRBJ2-5; 12 bases agree with TRBD2. The J call is doubtful: the DNA matches TRBJ2-1 better. CDR3 length equals 17 residues. CDR1 is MNHEY and CDR2 is SMNVEV in the germline V gene (reference sequence). The CDR3 nucleotides are TGTGCCAGCAGTCCAAACCTAGCGGGAGGGCCAGACAATGAGCAGTTCTTC. Protein: CASSPNLAGGPDNEQFF.

This clonotype was counted at least ten times. The V call is TRBV6-5, the J call TRBJ2-7; 7 bases align to TRBD2. This CDR3 is 15 amino acids long. V lost 3 bases to trimming and J lost 0 bases; unmatched junction nucleotides: 5. Germline V gives CDR1 MNHEY, CDR2 SVGAGI. The CDR3 sequence: CASSYTSAASYEQYF. The CDR3 DNA follows: TGTGCCAGCAGTTATACTAGCGCCGCCTCCTACGAGCAGTACTTC.

This clonotype is deemed medium-sized (0.01 to 0.1%). The chain combines TRBV4-1 with TRBJ2-1, with 9 bases identical to TRBD1. This CDR3 contains 15 residues. V was clipped by 4 bases and J by 5 bases; unmatched bases: 6. Germline loops: CDR1 MGHRA, CDR2 YSYEKL. The CDR3 nucleotides read TGCGCCAGCAGCCGATCCGGGACAGGGCACAATGAGCAGTTCTTC. Amino acids: CASSRSGTGHNEQFF.

This clonotype was seen at least ten times. V and J are TRBV6-6 and TRBJ2-7, with 8 bases identical to TRBD1. This CDR3 has 14 amino acids. V lost 1 base to trimming and J lost 6 bases; unmatched junction nucleotides: 5. Germline V gene sequence: CDR1 MNHNY, CDR2 SVGAGI (reference sequence). CDR3 region: CASSYYSTGGEQYF. In nucleotides, the CDR3 is TGTGCCAGCAGTTACTACTCTACAGGGGGCGAGCAGTACTTC.

This clonotype was detected only a few times. Given a much more abundant clone one base away, this may be a read error. The V gene is TRBV7-9, the J gene TRBJ1-2; D is unresolved. CDR1 and CDR2 (germline): SEHNR, FQNEAQ (reference sequence). CDR3 length equals 13 residues. The CDR3 loop reads CASSPSEDPGYAF. Here the CDR3 DNA reads TGTGCCAGCAGCCCGTCAGAGGATCCTGGCTACGCCTTC.

Note on this clonotype: The likely explanation is a read error, given a far larger clone one base away. V is TRBV7-9 and J is TRBJ2-5; 11 bases fit TRBD1. V shed 6 bases and J 6 bases; nucleotides not matched to a gene: 9. This CDR3 has 15 amino acids. Germline lookup yields CDR1 SEHNR and CDR2 FQNEAQ (reference sequence). Written as DNA, the CDR3 is TGTGCCAGCAGGGCTGGGACAGGGGGATTGCAGACCCAGTACTTC. Protein sequence: CASRAGTGGLQTQYF.

Concerning this clonotype: This likely came from a read error, as a far larger clone is one base away. The chain uses TRBV7-8 and TRBJ1-1; unclear D gene. With 1 base removed from V and 5 bases from J, the gap between germline ends came to 5 bases. CDR1 and CDR2 (germline): SGHVS, FQNEAQ. The CDR3 spans 12 residues. The CDR3 is CASSLGKTEAFF. CDR3 DNA sequence: TGTGCCAGCAGCTTAGGGAAAACTGAAGCTTTCTTT.

This clonotype was recorded once. The chain links TRBV12-3 or TRBV12-4 to TRBJ2-7, with 8 positions matching TRBD2. Trimming cost V 6 bases and J 8 bases; bases outside gene matches: 15. This CDR3 is built from 15 residues. The CDR3 nucleotides are TGTGCCAGCAGCCCCGCGCAAGCGGGAGAGTACAAGCAGTACTTC. Protein product: CASSPAQAGEYKQYF.

Worth noting for this clonotype: One end of the junction is discordant with germline, which a read error may explain. This CDR3 is CASSSNPGGYNEKFF. The CDR3 bases are TGTGCCAGCAGCTCAAACCCAGGGGGCTACAATGAGAAGTTCTTC. This chain connects TRBV7-9 to TRBJ2-1, with 8 bases that match TRBD1. Per the germline V gene, CDR1 is SEHNR and CDR2 is FQNEAQ (reference sequence). The CDR3 is made up of 15 amino acids.

This clonotype appeared many times. The genes are TRBV11-1 and TRBJ1-2; perhaps TRBD1 as D (5 bases). Germline loops: CDR1 SGHAT, CDR2 FQDESV (reference sequence). V shed 6 bases and J shed 8 bases, with 16 bases lying between them. The CDR3 is 13 amino acids. As DNA, the CDR3 is TGTGCCAGCAGTCGGGACCGTACTGGGGGCTACACCTTC. It encodes CASSRDRTGGYTF.

V is TRBV5-5 and J is TRBJ1-6, with D possibly matching TRBD1 (6 bases). The CDR3 has 16 amino acids. From germline, CDR1 is SGHKS and CDR2 YYEKEE (reference sequence). V shed 1 base and J shed 14 bases, with 22 bases lying between them. The CDR3 nucleotides read TGTGCCAGCAGCTTGTATGAGTCACAGGGAAGATCAACCCTCCACTTT. It codes for CASSLYESQGRSTLHF.

This clonotype was counted many times. The chain combines TRBV2 with TRBJ1-2, with 7 bases matching TRBD1. The CDR3 has 15 amino acids. With V trimmed by 7 bases and J by 0 bases, 8 bases remained unmatched. The germline V gene encodes CDR1 SNHLY and CDR2 FYNNEI. The CDR3 nucleotides are TGTGCCAGCACCCAACAGGGGTGGACTAACTATGGCTACACCTTC. Encoded protein: CASTQQGWTNYGYTF.

As to this clonotype: A junction boundary mismatches the germline segment, possibly from a read error. V usage is TRBV6-8 and J usage is TRBJ2-7, with TRBD2 matching over 7 bases. The CDR3 contains 16 residues. Germline V gene sequence: CDR1 MNHGY, CDR2 SAAAGT. This chain's CDR3 is CASSSPSLAAVREQYF. In DNA, the CDR3 is TGCGCCAGCAGTTCCCCTTCGCTAGCGGCAGTTCGCGAGCAGTACTTC.